One and the same sample provided the 14 T cell receptor beta chains below, sequenced in a study of OX40 agonist ivuxolimab in advanced cancers. Sequencing was performed with immunoSEQ multiplex PCR; in TCRdb, only in-frame clones are kept and a portion is missing. The repertoire holds roughly 20,000 clones, with approximately 85% as singletons. The material was CD4+ or CD8+ T cells sorted from blood, obtained in a trial of the OX40 agonist ivuxolimab. The receptors shown here come from an adult with an advanced solid tumor such as melanoma, head and neck, liver or kidney cancer.

This chain links TRBV30 with TRBJ1-2; TRBD1 aligns across 7 bases. CDR3 length: 13 residues. The V segment lost 5 bases and the J segment 6 bases; nucleotides outside the gene matches: 9. The V gene's germline CDR1 is GTSNPN and CDR2 SVGIG (reference sequence). CDR3 in DNA: TGTGCCTGGGAAAACAGGGGAAGAGATGGCTACACCTTC. This codes for CAWENRGRDGYTF.

The chain uses TRBV7-8 and TRBJ1-1; 12 positions agree with TRBD1. The V segment lost 3 bases and the J segment 2 bases; nucleotides outside the gene matches: 7. The germline gives CDR1 SGHVS, CDR2 FQNEAQ. This CDR3 region has 17 residues. CDR3 amino acids: CASSFARDRGLNTEAFF. The CDR3 DNA reads as TGTGCCAGCAGCTTTGCCCGGGACAGGGGGCTCAACACTGAAGCTTTCTTT.

In its sample, this clone was seen once. The rearrangement uses TRBV7-9 and TRBJ2-3; tentatively, D is TRBD2 (5 bases). The CDR3 loop spans 14 amino acids. Per the germline V gene, CDR1 is SEHNR and CDR2 is FQNEAQ (reference sequence). Trimming left V 0 bases short and J 6 bases short, with 10 bases between. CDR3 amino acids: CASSLAIGEDTQYF. The CDR3 nucleotides read TGTGCCAGCAGCTTAGCCATCGGGGAGGATACGCAGTATTTT.

Here the CDR3 DNA reads TGTGCCAGCAGCTTGTATTGGGGATACGAGCAGTACTTC. It is translated as CASSLYWGYEQYF. This chain uses TRBV5-5 with TRBJ2-7; unclear D gene. V was shortened by 1 base and J by 4 bases, with 9 bases between the two germline ends. The length of the CDR3 is 13 residues. Germline lookup yields CDR1 SGHKS and CDR2 YYEKEE (reference sequence). Full variable domain (remainder filled in from reference TRBV5-5 and TRBJ2-7): DAGVTQSPTHLIKTRGQQVTLRCSPISGHKSVSWYQQVLGQGPQFIFQYYEKEERGRGNFPDRFSARQFPNYSSELNVNALLLGDSALYLCASSLYWGYEQYFGPGTRLTVT.

This clone was seen a few times. J is TRBJ1-6 and V is TRBV27; D gene uncertain. The CDR3 runs to 12 residues. V lost 5 bases and J 9 bases, leaving 8 bases between the germline ends. Germline V gives CDR1 MNHEY, CDR2 SMNVEV (reference sequence). In DNA form, the CDR3 reads TGTGCCAGCAGTCCAATGAGTTCACCCCTCCACTTT. Its protein is CASSPMSSPLHF.

This clone was detected only once. The chain links TRBV11-2 to TRBJ1-1; no clear D. CDR1 and CDR2 (germline): SGHAT, FQNNGV. The V end was cut by 11 bases, the J end by 5 bases, with 9 bases between. The CDR3 is 10 amino acids. CDR3: CASRGTEAFF. CDR3 sequence (DNA): TGTGCCTCCCGGGGAACTGAAGCTTTCTTT.

This sequence joins TRBV27 and TRBJ2-1, with TRBD2 matching 10 bases. The CDR3 runs to 13 residues. Germline CDR1 reads MNHEY; CDR2 reads SMNVEV (reference sequence). V lost 3 bases and J lost 13; bases outside the gene matches: 6. The CDR3 is CASSFGSGGSQFF. CDR3 in DNA: TGTGCCAGCAGTTTTGGTAGCGGGGGGTCTCAGTTCTTC.

This clone was recorded many times. The chain couples TRBV2 to TRBJ1-3; D call uncertain. The V gene lost 0 bases and the J gene lost 1 base, with 7 bases spanning the gap. Germline V gene data show CDR1 as SNHLY and CDR2 as FYNNEI. This CDR3 is 15 amino acids long. Written as DNA, the CDR3 is TGTGCCAGCAGTGAAGCGTCGGAATCTGGAAACACCATATATTTT. Its protein is CASSEASESGNTIYF.

V and J are TRBV4-3 and TRBJ2-7; tentative D call: TRBD2 (6 bases). V was cut by 4 bases and J by 2 bases, with 15 bases left in between. The CDR3 is 15 amino acids. The V gene's germline CDR1 is LGHNA and CDR2 YSLEER. DNA for the CDR3: TGCGCCAGCAGCCTAAGGCAAGCGGGCCCCTACGAGCAGTACTTC. It yields the protein CASSLRQAGPYEQYF.

This chain links TRBV27 with TRBJ1-2; unclear D gene. The germline V gene has CDR1 MNHEY and CDR2 SMNVEV (reference sequence). V lost 3 bases, J lost 2 bases, and 10 bases lay in between. The CDR3 spans 14 residues. The CDR3 loop is CASSFAGPNYGYTF. The CDR3 DNA follows: TGTGCCAGCAGTTTCGCCGGACCCAACTATGGCTACACCTTC.

The rearrangement uses TRBV9 and TRBJ2-7, with D possibly called TRBD1 or TRBD2 (5 bases each). Germline V CDR1 and CDR2: SGDLS, YYNGEE. The CDR3 loop spans 15 amino acids. Deletions cut 0 bases from V and 4 bases from J, with 14 bases between. The CDR3, as DNA: TGTGCCAGCAGCGTAGCTGGGGACCACATTTACGAGCAGTACTTC. It yields the protein CASSVAGDHIYEQYF.

The chain employs TRBV9 and TRBJ2-1; D assignment may be TRBD1 or TRBD2 (6 bases each). Trimming removed 0 bases from V and 4 bases from J, with 14 bases in between. Per germline, CDR1 SGDLS and CDR2 YYNGEE. The CDR3 extends over 16 amino acids. This CDR3 is CASSVGPGATYNEQFF. In nucleotides, the CDR3 is TGTGCCAGCAGCGTAGGACCGGGGGCTACGTACAATGAGCAGTTCTTC.

In its sample, this clone was seen once. This sequence joins TRBV14 and TRBJ2-1; perhaps TRBD2 as D (5 bases). This CDR3 is built from 17 residues. Trimming left V 0 bases short and J 9 bases short, with 21 bases between. CDR1 is SGHDN and CDR2 is FVKESK in the germline V gene. This chain's CDR3 is CASSQDNLVRGSTEQFF. CDR3 nucleotide sequence: TGTGCCAGCAGCCAAGATAATTTGGTCCGAGGGTCGACTGAGCAGTTCTTC.

J is TRBJ2-7 and V is TRBV7-9, with 7 positions matching TRBD1. Germline CDR1 is SEHNR and CDR2 is FQNEAQ (reference sequence). V was clipped by 5 bases and J by 2 bases; unmatched bases: 9. This CDR3 comprises 15 residues. The CDR3 DNA reads as TGTGCCAGCAGCGGTAGACAGGGTATAACCTACGAGCAGTACTTC. Translated, it gives CASSGRQGITYEQYF.